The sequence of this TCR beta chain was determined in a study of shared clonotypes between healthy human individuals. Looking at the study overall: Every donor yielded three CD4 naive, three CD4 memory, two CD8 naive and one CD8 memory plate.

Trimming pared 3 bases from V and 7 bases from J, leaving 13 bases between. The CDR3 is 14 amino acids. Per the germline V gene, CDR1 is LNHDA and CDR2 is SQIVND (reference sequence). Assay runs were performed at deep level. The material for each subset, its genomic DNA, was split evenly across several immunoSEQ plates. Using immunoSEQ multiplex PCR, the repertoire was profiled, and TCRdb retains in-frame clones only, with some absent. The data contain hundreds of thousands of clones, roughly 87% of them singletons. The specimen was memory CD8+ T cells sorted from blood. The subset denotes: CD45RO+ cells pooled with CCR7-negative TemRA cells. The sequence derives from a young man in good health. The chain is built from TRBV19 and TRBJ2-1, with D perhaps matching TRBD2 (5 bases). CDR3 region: CASSIQGSGNEQFF. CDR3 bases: TGTGCCAGTAGTATTCAAGGATCGGGAAATGAGCAGTTCTTC.